A selection of T cell receptor beta chains follows, all from one sample in a study of cytomegalovirus exposure and HLA in healthy donors. Assay: immunoSEQ multiplex PCR; the TCRdb copy retains only in-frame clones and omits some. There are 75,000 to 95,000 clones in the sample; around 80% occur only once, and about an eighth lies in the top ten. Sequenced sample: PBMCs. The origin of the receptors is a human donor in good health. The CDR3 runs from the conserved cysteine through the conserved F or W. The D gene is left open where the match is weak. Clone size is stated in some rows and not others, as once, few, many or a class when expanded.

d_gene: TRBD2
abundance: NA
v_gene: TRBV19
j_gene: TRBJ2-1
CDR3nt: TGTGCCAGTAGACGGACTAGCGGGAGATACAATGAGCAGTTCTTC
CDR3aa: CASRRTSGRYNEQFF

d_gene: TRBD1
abundance: NA
v_gene: TRBV5-1
j_gene: TRBJ1-2
CDR3nt: TGCGCCAGCAGCTGGGGATACCGGGACAGGGGACTACTTTGGTATGGCTACACCTTC
CDR3aa: CASSWGYRDRGLLWYGYTF

d_gene: TRBD1
abundance: NA
v_gene: TRBV4-1
j_gene: TRBJ2-1
CDR3nt: TGCGCCAGCAGCCCAAACCCCCAGGGGGCATGGTACAATGAGCAGTTCTTC
CDR3aa: CASSPNPQGAWYNEQFF

d_gene: TRBD1
abundance: NA
v_gene: TRBV7-6
j_gene: TRBJ2-7
CDR3nt: TGTGCCAGCAGCCGGGGACAGGGGGTCTACGAGCAGTACTTC
CDR3aa: CASSRGQGVYEQYF

d_gene: TRBD1
abundance: NA
v_gene: TRBV12-5
j_gene: TRBJ2-7
CDR3nt: TGTGCTAGTGACCAGGGGGATCTCTCCTACGAGCAGTACTTC
CDR3aa: CASDQGDLSYEQYF

d_gene: NA
abundance: NA
v_gene: TRBV7-2
j_gene: TRBJ1-1
CDR3nt: TGTGCCAGCAGCGCCCGACAGACGATGAACACTGAAGCTTTCTTT
CDR3aa: CASSARQTMNTEAFF

d_gene: TRBD2
abundance: NA
v_gene: TRBV2
j_gene: TRBJ2-5
CDR3nt: TGTGCCAGCAGTGTTGGGGGGGGTCAGGAGACCCAGTACTTC
CDR3aa: CASSVGGGQETQYF

d_gene: TRBD2
abundance: NA
v_gene: TRBV10-3
j_gene: TRBJ2-2
CDR3nt: TGTGCCATCAGTGGCGGGGGAAACACCGGGGAGCTGTTTTTT
CDR3aa: CAISGGGNTGELFF

d_gene: TRBD2
abundance: NA
v_gene: TRBV15
j_gene: TRBJ2-3
CDR3nt: TGTGCCACCAGCAGAGAGTTAGCGGGGGGCCCAGATACGCAGTATTTT
CDR3aa: CATSRELAGGPDTQYF

d_gene: TRBD2
abundance: NA
v_gene: TRBV5-1
j_gene: TRBJ2-2
CDR3nt: TGCGCCAGCAGCTTGGAAGCTAGCGGGGGGTTCGGGGAGCTGTTTTTT
CDR3aa: CASSLEASGGFGELFF

d_gene: TRBD1
abundance: once
v_gene: TRBV18
j_gene: TRBJ1-4
CDR3nt: TGTGCCAGCTCACCACCGACAGGGGCCGAAAAACTGTTTTTT
CDR3aa: CASSPPTGAEKLFF

d_gene: NA
abundance: once
v_gene: TRBV2
j_gene: TRBJ2-1
CDR3nt: TGTGCCAGCAGTATTATGGGGGGGCAGGAGCAGTTCTTC
CDR3aa: CASSIMGGQEQFF

d_gene: NA
abundance: NA
v_gene: TRBV7-8
j_gene: TRBJ2-7
CDR3nt: TGTGCCAGCAGCCGGACAGAAGTCTACGAGCAGTACTTC
CDR3aa: CASSRTEVYEQYF

d_gene: TRBD2
abundance: NA
v_gene: TRBV30
j_gene: TRBJ2-3
CDR3nt: TGTGCCTGGAGTGTCGGGACTAGGGGCACAGATACGCAGTATTTT
CDR3aa: CAWSVGTRGTDTQYF

d_gene: TRBD1
abundance: NA
v_gene: TRBV29-1
j_gene: TRBJ1-2
CDR3nt: TGCAGCGCCTCGACAGGGCTGGACTATGGCTACACCTTC
CDR3aa: CSASTGLDYGYTF

d_gene: TRBD1
abundance: NA
v_gene: TRBV5-6
j_gene: TRBJ1-2
CDR3nt: TGTGCCAGCAGCTTATGGACAGGGCCCTTAGGGTCTGTTGGCTACACCTTC
CDR3aa: CASSLWTGPLGSVGYTF

d_gene: NA
abundance: few
v_gene: TRBV5-6
j_gene: TRBJ2-7
CDR3nt: TGTGCCAGCAGCTCGATCAGCTACGAGCAGTACTTC
CDR3aa: CASSSISYEQYF

d_gene: NA
abundance: once
v_gene: TRBV5-6
j_gene: TRBJ2-1
CDR3nt: TGTGCCAGCAGCTCAGGGACTGGATGGGTTTACAATGAGCAGTTCTTC
CDR3aa: CASSSGTGWVYNEQFF

d_gene: TRBD1
abundance: NA
v_gene: TRBV5-8
j_gene: TRBJ1-1
CDR3nt: TGTGCCAGCAGCTTGTTCGGACAGGGGGGGAACACTGAAGCTTTCTTT
CDR3aa: CASSLFGQGGNTEAFF

d_gene: TRBD2
abundance: few
v_gene: TRBV2
j_gene: TRBJ2-5
CDR3nt: TGTGCCAGCAGTCCCTGGGGAGGGATACAAGAGACCCAGTACTTC
CDR3aa: CASSPWGGIQETQYF

d_gene: NA
abundance: NA
v_gene: TRBV28
j_gene: TRBJ1-2
CDR3nt: TGTGCCAGCAGCTCCCCAGGTAATGGACAGCGCTATGGCTACACCTTC
CDR3aa: CASSSPGNGQRYGYTF

d_gene: NA
abundance: few
v_gene: TRBV6-4
j_gene: TRBJ2-1
CDR3nt: TGTGCCAGCAGTGACTCGGGCAGCTCCTACAATGAGCAGTTCTTC
CDR3aa: CASSDSGSSYNEQFF